This T cell receptor beta chain was profiled in a study of T cell responses to AZD1222 COVID-19 vaccine. Study-wide points: Across spike, vaccine-associated CD4 TCRs were found, dominant at 160-218 and 743-854.

Assay: immunoSEQ multiplex PCR; the TCRdb copy retains only in-frame clones and omits some. The data hold about 77,000 clones, with about 92% observed a single time. The CDR3 covers 16 residues. Trimming cost V 5 bases and J 3 bases; bases outside gene matches: 10. CDR1 and CDR2 from the germline V gene are SEHNR and FQNEAQ (reference sequence). A word on this clone: Antigen unknown.

The sequencing used peripheral blood, collected 28 days after the second AZD1222 dose. The chain joins TRBV7-9 to TRBJ2-7, with TRBD1 identical over 10 bases. This clonotype was obtained from an adult who received the AZD1222 COVID-19 vaccine. The CDR3 reads CASSPRPGQGLYEQYF. Here the CDR3 DNA reads TGTGCCAGCAGCCCCCGTCCGGGACAGGGGCTCTACGAGCAGTACTTC. Full variable domain (outside the CDR3, taken from reference TRBV7-9 and TRBJ2-7): DTGVSQNPRHKITKRGQNVTFRCDPISEHNRLYWYRQTLGQGPEFLTYFQNEAQLEKSRLLSDRFSAERPKGSFSTLEIQRTEQGDSAMYLCASSPRPGQGLYEQYFGPGTRLTVT.